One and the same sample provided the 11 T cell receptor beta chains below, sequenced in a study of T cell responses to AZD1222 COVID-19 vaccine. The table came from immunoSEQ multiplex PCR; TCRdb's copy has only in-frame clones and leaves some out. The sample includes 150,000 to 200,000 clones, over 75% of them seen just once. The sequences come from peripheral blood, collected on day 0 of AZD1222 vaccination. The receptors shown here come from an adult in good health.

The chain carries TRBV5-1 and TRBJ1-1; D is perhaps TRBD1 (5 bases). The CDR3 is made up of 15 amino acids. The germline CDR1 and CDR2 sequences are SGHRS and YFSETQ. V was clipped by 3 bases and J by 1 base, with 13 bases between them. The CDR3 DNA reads TGCGCCAGCAGCTCACAGGCGCCGAGGAACACTGAAGCTTTCTTT. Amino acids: CASSSQAPRNTEAFF.

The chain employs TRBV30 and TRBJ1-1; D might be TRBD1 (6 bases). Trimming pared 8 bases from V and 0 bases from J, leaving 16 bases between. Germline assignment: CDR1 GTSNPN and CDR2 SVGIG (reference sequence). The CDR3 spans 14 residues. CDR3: CAALERDMNTEAFF. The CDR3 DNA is TGTGCCGCCTTGGAGAGGGACATGAACACTGAAGCTTTCTTT.

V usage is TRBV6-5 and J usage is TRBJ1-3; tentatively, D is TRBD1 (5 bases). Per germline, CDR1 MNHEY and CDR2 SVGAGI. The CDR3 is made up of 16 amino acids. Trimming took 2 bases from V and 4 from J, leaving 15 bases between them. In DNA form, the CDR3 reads TGTGCCAGCAGTTACCGCGAAGGGGCGGAGGGAAACACCATATATTTT. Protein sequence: CASSYREGAEGNTIYF.

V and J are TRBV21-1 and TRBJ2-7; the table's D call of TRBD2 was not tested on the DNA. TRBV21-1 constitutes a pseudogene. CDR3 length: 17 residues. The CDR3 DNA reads TGTGCCAGCAGCAAAGGCGGTTCGAGCGGGAGCACCTACGAGCAGTACTTC. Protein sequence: CASSKGGSSGSTYEQYF.

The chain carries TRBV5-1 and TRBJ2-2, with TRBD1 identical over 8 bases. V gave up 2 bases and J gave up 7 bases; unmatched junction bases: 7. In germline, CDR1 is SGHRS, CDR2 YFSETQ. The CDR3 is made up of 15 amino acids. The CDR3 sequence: CASSFWQGANGELFF. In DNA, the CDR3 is TGCGCCAGCAGCTTTTGGCAGGGGGCGAACGGGGAGCTGTTTTTT.

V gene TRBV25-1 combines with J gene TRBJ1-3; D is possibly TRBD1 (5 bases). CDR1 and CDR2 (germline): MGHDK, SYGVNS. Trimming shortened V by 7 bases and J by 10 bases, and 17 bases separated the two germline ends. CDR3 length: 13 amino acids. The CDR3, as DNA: TGTGCCAGCACCCCCTGGCAGGGAATGACCATATATTTT. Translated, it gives CASTPWQGMTIYF.

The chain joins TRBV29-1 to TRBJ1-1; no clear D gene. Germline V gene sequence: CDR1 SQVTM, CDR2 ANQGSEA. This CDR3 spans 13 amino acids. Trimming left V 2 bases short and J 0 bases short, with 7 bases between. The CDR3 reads CSVEQVMNTEAFF. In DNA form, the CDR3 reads TGCAGCGTTGAACAGGTGATGAACACTGAAGCTTTCTTT.

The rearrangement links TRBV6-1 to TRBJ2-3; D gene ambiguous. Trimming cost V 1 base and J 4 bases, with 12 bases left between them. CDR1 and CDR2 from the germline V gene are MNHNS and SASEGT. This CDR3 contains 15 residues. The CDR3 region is CASSEVKATADTQYF. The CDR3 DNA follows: TGTGCCAGCAGTGAAGTGAAGGCAACGGCAGATACGCAGTATTTT.

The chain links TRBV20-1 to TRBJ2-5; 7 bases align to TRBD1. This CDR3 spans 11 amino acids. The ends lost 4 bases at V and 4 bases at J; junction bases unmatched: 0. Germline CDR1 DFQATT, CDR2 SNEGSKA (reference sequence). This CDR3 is CSANRGETQYF. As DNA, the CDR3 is TGCAGTGCTAACAGGGGAGAGACCCAGTACTTC.

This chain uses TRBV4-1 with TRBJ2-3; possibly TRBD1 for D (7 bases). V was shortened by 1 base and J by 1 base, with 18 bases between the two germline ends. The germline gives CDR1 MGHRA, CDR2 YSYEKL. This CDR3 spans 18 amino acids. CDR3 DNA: TGCGCCAGCAGCCAAGGCCTAGGAGGGGGCCGCGGCACAGATACGCAGTATTTT. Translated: CASSQGLGGGRGTDTQYF.

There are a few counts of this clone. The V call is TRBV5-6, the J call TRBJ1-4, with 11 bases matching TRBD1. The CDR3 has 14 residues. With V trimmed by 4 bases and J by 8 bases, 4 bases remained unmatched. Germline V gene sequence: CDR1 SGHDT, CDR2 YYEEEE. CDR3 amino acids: CASSRRDRGEKLFF. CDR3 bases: TGTGCCAGCAGCCGCCGGGACAGGGGGGAAAAACTGTTTTTT. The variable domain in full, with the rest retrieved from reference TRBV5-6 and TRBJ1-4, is DAGVTQSPTHLIKTRGQQVTLRCSPKSGHDTVSWYQQALGQGPQFIFQYYEEEERQRGNFPDRFSGHQFPNYSSELNVNALLLGDSALYLCASSRRDRGEKLFFGSGTQLSVL.